This TCR beta chain stems from a study of cytomegalovirus exposure and HLA in healthy donors. The study, taken as a whole, reports: It is likely that the observed cluster of highly shared sequence variants was a sequencing artifact. A later analysis, which compared TCR beta chains of equal frequency, found the HLA-associated ones more clonally expanded. Common viral pathogens (according to a later analysis) appeared linked to several of the most significant clusters.

CDR3 length: 18 amino acids. Germline V gene data show CDR1 as SEHNR and CDR2 as FQNEAQ (reference sequence). The ends lost 2 bases at V and 5 bases at J; junction bases unmatched: 11. Note on this clone: Its matching antigen is unknown.

PCR used 60 Vbeta primers and 13 Jbeta primers. Repertoires were generated with immunoSEQ multiplex PCR, while TCRdb's copy carries only in-frame clones and drops some. The table has about 150,000 clones, about 74% seen once. The clonotype comes from a woman in her forties in good health and CMV-seronegative. The sequencing input was PBMCs. V is TRBV7-9 and J is TRBJ2-1; the match to TRBD2 covers 11 bases. CDR3 coding DNA: TGTGCCAGCAGCTTACTGGTGTGGCTAGCGGGAGGCCACAATGAGCAGTTCTTC. This codes for CASSLLVWLAGGHNEQFF.